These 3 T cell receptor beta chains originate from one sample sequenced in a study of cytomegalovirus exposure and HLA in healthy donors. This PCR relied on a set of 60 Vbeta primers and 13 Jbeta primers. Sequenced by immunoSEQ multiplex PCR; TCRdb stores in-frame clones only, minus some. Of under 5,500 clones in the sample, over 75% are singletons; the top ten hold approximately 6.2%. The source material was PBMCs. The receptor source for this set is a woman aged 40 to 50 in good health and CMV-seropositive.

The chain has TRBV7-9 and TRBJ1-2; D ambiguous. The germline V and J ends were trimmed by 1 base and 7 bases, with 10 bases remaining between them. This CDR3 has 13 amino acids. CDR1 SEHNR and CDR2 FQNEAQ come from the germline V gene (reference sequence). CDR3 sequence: CASSLGSAAGYTF. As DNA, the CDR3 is TGTGCCAGCAGCTTAGGGAGTGCAGCTGGCTACACCTTC.

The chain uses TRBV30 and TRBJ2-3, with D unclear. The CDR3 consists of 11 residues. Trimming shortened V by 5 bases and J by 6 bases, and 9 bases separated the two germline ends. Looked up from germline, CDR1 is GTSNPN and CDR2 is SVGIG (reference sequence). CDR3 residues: CAWSAMDTQYF. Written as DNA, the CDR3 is TGTGCCTGGTCCGCTATGGATACGCAGTATTTT. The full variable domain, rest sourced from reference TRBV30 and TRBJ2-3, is SQTIHQWPATLVQPVGSPLSLECTVEGTSNPNLYWYRQAAGRGLQLLFYSVGIGQISSEVPQNLSASRPQDRQFILSSKKLLLSDSGFYLCAWSAMDTQYFGPGTRLTVL.

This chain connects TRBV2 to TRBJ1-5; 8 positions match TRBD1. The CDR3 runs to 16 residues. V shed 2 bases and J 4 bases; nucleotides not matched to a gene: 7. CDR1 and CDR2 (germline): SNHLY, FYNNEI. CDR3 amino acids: CASSERTGPSNQPQHF. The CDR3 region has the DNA TGTGCCAGCAGTGAAAGGACAGGGCCGAGTAATCAGCCCCAGCATTTT.